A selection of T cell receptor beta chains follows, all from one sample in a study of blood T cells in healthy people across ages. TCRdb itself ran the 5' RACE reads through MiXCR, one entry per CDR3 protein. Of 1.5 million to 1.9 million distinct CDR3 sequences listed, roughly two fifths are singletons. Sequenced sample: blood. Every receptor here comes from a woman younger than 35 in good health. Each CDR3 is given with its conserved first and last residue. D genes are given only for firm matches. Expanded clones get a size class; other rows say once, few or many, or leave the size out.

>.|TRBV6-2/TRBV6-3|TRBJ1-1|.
CASCIGGKEAFF
TGTGCCAGCTGTATAGGGGGAAAGGAAGCTTTCTTT
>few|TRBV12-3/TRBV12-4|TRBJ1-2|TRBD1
CASSFGQAASYTF
TGTGCCAGCAGTTTCGGACAGGCAGCATCCTACACCTTC
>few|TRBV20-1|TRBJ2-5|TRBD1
CSARETGSLREQYF
TGCAGTGCTAGAGAGACAGGGAGCCTTAGGGAGCAGTACTTC
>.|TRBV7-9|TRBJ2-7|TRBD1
CASSLRGGRGIHSYEQYF
TGTGCCAGCAGCTTAAGAGGCGGCAGGGGGATACACTCCTACGAGCAGTACTTC
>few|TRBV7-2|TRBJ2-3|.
CASSAHLAPYTDTQYF
TGTGCCAGCAGCGCACATCTAGCGCCGTACACAGATACGCAGTATTTT
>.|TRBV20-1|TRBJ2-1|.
CSARAGAVYNEQFF
TGCAGTGCTAGAGCTGGGGCCGTCTACAATGAGCAGTTCTTC
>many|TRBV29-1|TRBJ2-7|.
CSVEGTGEHRRHVQYF
TGCAGCGTTGAAGGGACTGGGGAGCATCGAAGGCACGTGCAGTACTTC
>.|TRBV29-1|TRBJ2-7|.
CSVVGIFGYEQYF
TGCAGCGTTGTCGGGATCTTCGGGTACGAGCAGTACTTC
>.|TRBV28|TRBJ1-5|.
CASGPRQRIPNQPQHF
TGTGCCAGCGGCCCCCGACAGCGGATACCCAATCAGCCCCAGCATTTT
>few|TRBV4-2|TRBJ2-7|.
CASSQDKEVVEQYF
TGTGCCAGCAGCCAAGATAAGGAGGTAGTCGAGCAGTACTTC
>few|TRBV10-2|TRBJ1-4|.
CASSVVGESTNEKLFF
TGCGCCAGCAGTGTTGTGGGGGAATCAACTAATGAAAAACTGTTTTTT
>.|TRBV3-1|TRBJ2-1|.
CAGSQVTGQVNEQFF
TGTGCCGGCAGCCAAGTGACTGGGCAGGTCAATGAGCAGTTCTTC
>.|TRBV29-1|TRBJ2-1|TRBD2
CSVGTSGINEQFF
TGCAGCGTTGGGACTAGCGGGATCAATGAGCAGTTCTTC
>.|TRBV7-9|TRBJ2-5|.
CASSSERGKTQYF
TGTGCCAGCAGCTCAGAACGCGGGAAGACCCAGTACTTC
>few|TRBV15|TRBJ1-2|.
CATSRDRANYGYTF
TGTGCCACCAGCAGGGACCGTGCTAACTATGGCTACACCTTC
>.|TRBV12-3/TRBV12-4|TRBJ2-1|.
CASSLGPSAAYNEQFF
TGTGCCAGCAGTTTAGGCCCTAGCGCCGCCTACAATGAGCAGTTCTTC
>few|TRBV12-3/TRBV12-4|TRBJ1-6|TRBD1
CASSDRTGFRSYNSPLHF
TGTGCCAGCAGTGACAGGACAGGGTTCCGCTCCTATAATTCACCCCTCCACTTT
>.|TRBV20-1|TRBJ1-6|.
CSARRRGNSPLHF
TGCAGTGCTAGAAGGAGGGGGAATTCACCCCTCCACTTT
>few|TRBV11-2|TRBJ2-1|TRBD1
CASSWTGRKFF
TGTGCCAGCAGTTGGACAGGGAGGAAGTTCTTC
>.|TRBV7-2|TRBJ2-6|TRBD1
CASSLGTARSGANVLTF
TGTGCCAGCAGCTTGGGGACAGCTCGCTCTGGGGCCAACGTCCTGACTTTC
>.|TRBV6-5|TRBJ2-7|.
CASRQFEGPEQYF
TGTGCCAGCCGACAATTTGAGGGCCCCGAGCAGTACTTC
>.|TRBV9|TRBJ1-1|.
CASSPQQDTEAFF
TGTGCCAGCAGCCCCCAACAGGACACTGAAGCTTTCTTT
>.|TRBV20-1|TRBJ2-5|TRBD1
CSAQTRGQGDQETQYF
TGCAGTGCGCAGACCCGCGGACAGGGGGATCAAGAGACCCAGTACTTC
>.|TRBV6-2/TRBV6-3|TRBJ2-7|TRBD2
CASARSGSYYNEQYF
TGTGCCAGCGCTCGGAGCGGGAGCTACTACAATGAGCAGTACTTC
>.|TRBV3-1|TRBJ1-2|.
CASSRASGSTAYGYTF
TGTGCCAGCAGCCGAGCAAGCGGCTCTACGGCTTATGGCTACACCTTC
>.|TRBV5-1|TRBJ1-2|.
CASSLSRSTDYGYTF
TGCGCCAGCAGCTTGTCTAGGTCTACTGACTATGGCTACACCTTC
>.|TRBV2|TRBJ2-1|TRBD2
CASMGTSGNNEQFF
TGTGCCAGCATGGGGACTAGCGGGAACAATGAGCAGTTCTTC
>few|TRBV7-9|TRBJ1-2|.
CASSLWEAGIYYGYTF
TGTGCCAGCAGCTTATGGGAGGCGGGGATCTACTATGGCTACACCTTC
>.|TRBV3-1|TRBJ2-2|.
CASSQVPYRRQNTGELFF
TGTGCCAGCAGCCAAGTTCCTTATAGAAGGCAGAACACCGGGGAGCTGTTTTTT
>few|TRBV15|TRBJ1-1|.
CATSRRGSLNTEAFF
TGTGCCACCAGCCGCCGGGGGTCCTTGAACACTGAAGCTTTCTTT
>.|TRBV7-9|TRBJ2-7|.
CAIATAPSSYEQYF
TGTGCCATCGCGACAGCCCCAAGCTCCTACGAGCAGTACTTC
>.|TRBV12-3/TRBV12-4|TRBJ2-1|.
CASSPGGGYNEQFF
TGTGCCAGCAGCCCAGGGGGGGGATACAATGAGCAGTTCTTC
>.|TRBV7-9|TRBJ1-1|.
CASIPGGGTEAFF
TGTGCCAGCATCCCCGGGGGTGGAACTGAAGCTTTCTTT
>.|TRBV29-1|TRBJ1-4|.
CSVEEGAQTNEKLFF
TGCAGCGTTGAAGAGGGGGCGCAAACTAATGAAAAACTGTTTTTT
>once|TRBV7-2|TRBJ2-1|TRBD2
CASTVAGYNEQFF
TGTGCCAGCACGGTAGCGGGGTACAATGAGCAGTTCTTC
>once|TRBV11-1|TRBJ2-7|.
CASSWGRSSYNEQYF
TGTGCCAGCAGCTGGGGGAGGAGCTCCTACAATGAGCAGTACTTC
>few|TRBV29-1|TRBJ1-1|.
CSVEKGPPNTEAFF
TGCAGCGTTGAGAAGGGACCGCCGAACACTGAAGCTTTCTTT
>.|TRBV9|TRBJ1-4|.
CASSTGPTNEKLFF
TGTGCCAGCAGCACCGGCCCAACTAATGAAAAACTGTTTTTT
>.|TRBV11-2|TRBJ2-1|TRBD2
CASSFRGVEQFF
TGTGCCAGCAGCTTTCGGGGGGTTGAGCAGTTCTTC
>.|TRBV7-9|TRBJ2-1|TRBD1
CAGPGTDPYNEQFF
TGTGCCGGCCCCGGGACAGACCCCTACAATGAGCAGTTCTTC
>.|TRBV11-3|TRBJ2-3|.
CASSRLEADTQYF
TGTGCCAGCAGCCGCCTAGAAGCAGATACGCAGTATTTT
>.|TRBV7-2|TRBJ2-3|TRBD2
CASSLTSGKKTQYF
TGTGCCAGCAGCTTAACTAGCGGGAAGAAAACGCAGTATTTT
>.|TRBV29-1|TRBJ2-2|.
CSVERANTEELFF
TGCAGCGTTGAACGAGCAAACACCGAGGAGCTGTTTTTT
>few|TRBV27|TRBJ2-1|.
CASSILLRGAYNEQFF
TGTGCCAGCAGTATCCTCCTGCGAGGGGCCTACAATGAGCAGTTCTTC
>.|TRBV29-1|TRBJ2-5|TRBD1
CSVERDSGIQETQYF
TGCAGCGTGGAAAGGGACAGTGGAATCCAAGAGACCCAGTACTTC
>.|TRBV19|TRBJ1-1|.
CASRYAGSEAFF
TGTGCCAGTAGATACGCAGGCAGCGAAGCTTTCTTT
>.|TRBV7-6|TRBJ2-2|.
CASSLAATSNTGELFF
TGTGCCAGCAGCTTAGCCGCGACAAGTAACACCGGGGAGCTGTTTTTT
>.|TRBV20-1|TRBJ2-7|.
CMGRNPYEQYF
TGCATGGGGAGGAACCCCTACGAGCAGTACTTC
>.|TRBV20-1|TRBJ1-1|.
CSARGRGVTEAFF
TGCAGTGCTCGGGGAAGGGGAGTCACTGAAGCTTTCTTT
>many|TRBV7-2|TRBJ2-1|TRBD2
CASSFSGGFYNEQFF
TGTGCCAGCAGCTTTAGCGGGGGGTTTTACAATGAGCAGTTCTTC
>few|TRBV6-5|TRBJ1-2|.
CASRSQGFNYGYTF
TGTGCCAGCAGGTCACAGGGTTTCAACTATGGCTACACCTTC
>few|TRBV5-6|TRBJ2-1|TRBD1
CASSWTGLSANEQFF
TGTGCCAGCAGCTGGACAGGTCTGAGTGCGAATGAGCAGTTCTTC
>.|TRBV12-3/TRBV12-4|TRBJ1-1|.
CASTLANGVTNTEAFF
TGTGCCAGCACCCTGGCAAACGGGGTAACGAACACTGAAGCTTTCTTT
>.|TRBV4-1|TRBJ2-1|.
CASSHMMQGVSYNEQFF
TGCGCCAGCAGCCACATGATGCAGGGAGTATCTTACAATGAGCAGTTCTTC
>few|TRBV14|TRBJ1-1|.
CASSQDLAGKAFF
TGTGCCAGCAGCCAAGATCTTGCGGGAAAAGCTTTCTTT
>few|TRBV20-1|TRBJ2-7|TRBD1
CSARDRGQVSYEQYF
TGCAGTGCTAGAGATCGAGGACAGGTTTCCTACGAGCAGTACTTC
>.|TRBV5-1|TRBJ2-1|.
CASSLGGREYNEQFF
TGCGCCAGCAGCTTGGGAGGCAGGGAATACAATGAGCAGTTCTTC
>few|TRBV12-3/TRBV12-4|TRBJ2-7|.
CASSRLGNYEQYF
TGTGCCAGCAGTCGTCTGGGAAACTACGAGCAGTACTTC
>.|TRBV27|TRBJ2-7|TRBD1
CASSSGRDRRYEQYF
TGTGCCAGCAGTTCGGGCCGGGACAGGAGGTACGAGCAGTACTTC